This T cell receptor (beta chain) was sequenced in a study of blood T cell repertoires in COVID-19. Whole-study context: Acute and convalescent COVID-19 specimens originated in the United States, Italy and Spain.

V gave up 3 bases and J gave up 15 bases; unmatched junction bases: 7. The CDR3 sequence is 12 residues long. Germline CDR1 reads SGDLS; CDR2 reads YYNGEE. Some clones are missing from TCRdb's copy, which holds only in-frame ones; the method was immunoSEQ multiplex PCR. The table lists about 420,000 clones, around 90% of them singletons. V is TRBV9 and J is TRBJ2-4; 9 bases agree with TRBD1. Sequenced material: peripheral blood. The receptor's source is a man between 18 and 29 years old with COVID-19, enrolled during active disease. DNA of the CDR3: TGTGCCAGCAGCGGTCCACAGGGGGCTGTGTACTTC. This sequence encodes CASSGPQGAVYF.